This TCR beta chain was observed in a study of vaccination effects on CD4 cells after COVID-19. CDR1 and CDR2 (germline): SGHRS, YFSETQ. This CDR3 comprises 14 residues. The V end lost 0 bases, the J end lost 5 bases, and 11 bases lay between the germline ends. Libraries were prepared by immunoSEQ multiplex PCR; TCRdb keeps only in-frame clonotypes and omits some of them. The table has tens of thousands of clones, about three quarters seen once. Before sequencing, viral peptide pools were used by the ViraFEST assay to expand antigen-specific CD4+ T cells. Following 10 days of culture, CD4+ T cells were isolated. According to the study, vaccine recipients showed no prior SARS-CoV-2 infection and negative nucleocapsid antibodies. Half-medium replacement with IL-2 medium occurred on days 3 and 7. Only a few counts were recorded for this clone. What it recognizes is unknown.

The sample here was CD4+ T cells from PBMCs cultured with SARS-CoV-2 spike peptides, taken before COVID-19 vaccination. The sequence derives from a human donor who received a COVID-19 vaccine. The J gene is TRBJ1-2, the V gene TRBV5-1; unclear D gene. Here the CDR3 DNA reads TGCGCCAGCAGCTTGGTGCCAGGAATGTATGGCTACACCTTC. It yields the protein CASSLVPGMYGYTF.